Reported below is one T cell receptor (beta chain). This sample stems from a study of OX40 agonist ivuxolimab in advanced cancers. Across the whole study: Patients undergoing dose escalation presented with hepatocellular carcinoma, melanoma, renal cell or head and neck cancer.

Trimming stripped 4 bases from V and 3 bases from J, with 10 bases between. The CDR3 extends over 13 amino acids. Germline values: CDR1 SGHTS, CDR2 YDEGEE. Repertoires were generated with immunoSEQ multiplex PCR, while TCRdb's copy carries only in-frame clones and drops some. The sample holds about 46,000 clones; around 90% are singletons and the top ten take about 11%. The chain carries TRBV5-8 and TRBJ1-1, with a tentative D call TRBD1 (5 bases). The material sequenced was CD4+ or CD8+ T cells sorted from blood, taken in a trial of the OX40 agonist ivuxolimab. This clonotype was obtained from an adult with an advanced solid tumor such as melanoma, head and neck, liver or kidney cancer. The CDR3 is CASSLGGDTEAFF. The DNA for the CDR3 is TGTGCCAGCAGCCTGGGGGGTGACACTGAAGCTTTCTTT.